This is a list of T cell receptor beta chains from one sample in a study of identical twins. MiXCR was run by TCRdb on the 5' RACE reads, yielding one entry per CDR3 protein. Of approximately 890,000 distinct CDR3 sequences in the sample, over 9% were seen once. This same sample was also part of a study on yellow fever vaccine responses in identical twins.

Sequences were obtained from PBMCs. The source of these receptors is a woman younger than 35 in good health. The CDR3 runs from the conserved cysteine through the conserved F or W. Fields, in order: D gene, clone size, V gene, J gene, CDR3 DNA, CDR3 protein. A D gene is named only where the DNA matches it firmly. Some rows have no size entry. The others give once, few or many, or a class for an expanded clone.

TRBD2	many	TRBV20-1	TRBJ2-1	TGCAGTGCTAGAGATTTAAGCGGGAGTGGGAATGAGCAGTTCTTC	CSARDLSGSGNEQFF
TRBD2	few	TRBV5-6	TRBJ2-1	TGTGCCAGCAGCTGGGGGACTAGCGGGCGTTACAATGAGCAGTTCTTC	CASSWGTSGRYNEQFF
-	-	TRBV12-3/TRBV12-4	TRBJ2-7	TGTGCCAGCAGTTTGGGGGGGGGCCGCGCCTACGAGCAGTACTTC	CASSLGGGRAYEQYF
-	-	TRBV4-1	TRBJ2-1	TGCGCCAGCAGCCAAGAACTATCACCTCGCAATGAGCAGTTCTTC	CASSQELSPRNEQFF
-	-	TRBV5-1	TRBJ2-2	TGCGCCAGCACCACGGATCCGGGCGGCACCGGGGAGCTGTTTTTT	CASTTDPGGTGELFF
-	-	TRBV5-1	TRBJ1-2	TGCGCCAGCAGCTTGAAGGGGCCAACAGGCCTCATCGGCTACACCTTC	CASSLKGPTGLIGYTF
TRBD2	-	TRBV4-1	TRBJ2-3	TGCGCCAGCAGCCTTACTAGCGGGGGGGCCGTAGATACGCAGTATTTT	CASSLTSGGAVDTQYF
-	few	TRBV10-3	TRBJ2-1	TGTGCCATCAGACCCGGCCCAAACCAAATCAACAATGAGCAGTTCTTC	CAIRPGPNQINNEQFF
-	-	TRBV5-1	TRBJ2-7	TGCGCCAGCAGAAAAGGGGAAGACGCGTACGAGCAGTACTTC	CASRKGEDAYEQYF
TRBD1	few	TRBV6-1	TRBJ2-1	TGTGCCAGCAGTGGCCCTGACAGGGGTGAGCAGTTCTTC	CASSGPDRGEQFF
TRBD2	many	TRBV20-1	TRBJ2-1	TGCAGTGCTAGAGTTATAGGTAACCTAGCGGGCGAGCAGTTCTTC	CSARVIGNLAGEQFF
TRBD1	few	TRBV11-1	TRBJ2-1	TGTGCCAGCAGCCCCTCGGTCAGGGGGCCCTTCCATGAGCAGTTCTTC	CASSPSVRGPFHEQFF